This paragraph reports one T cell receptor (beta chain). Its antigen is undetermined. CDR3 size: 12 residues. Germline loops: CDR1 SEHNR, CDR2 FQNEAQ (reference sequence). V shed 1 base and J 10 bases; nucleotides not matched to a gene: 1. These data originate in a study of monozygotic twins with cystic fibrosis. About the study: Libraries were built from about 3 micrograms of fragmented DNA using around 16 PCR cycles. Overall study findings and caveats: Monozygotic CF twin pairs shared significantly more nucleotide-identical clonotypes than unrelated CF individuals did. Median Simpson clonality of approximately 0.0091 suggested naive T cells predominated. J usage was most co-twin-similar in 8 of 16 pairs, V in 13.

The assay was immunoSEQ multiplex PCR, and TCRdb's table has in-frame clones only and misses some. The table shows fewer than 30,000 clones, with roughly 96% occurring only once. The chain links TRBV7-9 to TRBJ2-1; 7 bases are a match to TRBD2. The receptor comes from a girl aged 2-15 years with cystic fibrosis. Material for sequencing was blood. CDR3 residues: CASSLGREEQFF. CDR3 bases: TGTGCCAGCAGCTTAGGGCGGGAGGAGCAGTTCTTC.